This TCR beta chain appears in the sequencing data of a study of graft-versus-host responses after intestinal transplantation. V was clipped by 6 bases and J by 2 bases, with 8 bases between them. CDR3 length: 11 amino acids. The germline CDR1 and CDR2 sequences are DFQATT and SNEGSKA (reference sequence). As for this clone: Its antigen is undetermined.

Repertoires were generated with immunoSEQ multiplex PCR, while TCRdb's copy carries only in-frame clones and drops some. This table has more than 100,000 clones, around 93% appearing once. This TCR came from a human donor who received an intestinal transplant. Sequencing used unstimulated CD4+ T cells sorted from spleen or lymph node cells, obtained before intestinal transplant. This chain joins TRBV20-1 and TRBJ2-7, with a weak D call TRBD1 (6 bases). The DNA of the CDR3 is TGCAGTGCCAAGGGGGCCTACGAGCAGTACTTC. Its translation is CSAKGAYEQYF.